This TCR beta chain was retrieved from a study of post-analysis software for immune sequencing data. The CDR3 totals 13 residues. Germline assignment: CDR1 MDHEN and CDR2 SYDVKM. Trimming stripped 6 bases from V and 5 bases from J, with 14 bases between. The table lists this clonotype with a few counts. Antigen unknown. TCR beta cDNA libraries included unique molecular identifiers. TCRdb re-called the PCR reads with MiXCR, one entry per CDR3 protein. This table holds approximately 460,000 distinct CDR3 sequences, approximately 46% found once. Study-wide results and caveats: Patients had higher frequencies than controls of roughly 5 TRBV segments, including TRBV5-6, TRBV5-1 and TRBV20-1.

Specimen: blood. V and J are TRBV28 and TRBJ2-7; TRBD2 is a possible D gene (7 bases). This receptor was taken from a girl aged 10-17 years with multiple sclerosis. Here the CDR3 DNA reads TGTGCCAGCAGAGGAGGGGGGGCTGACGAGCAGTACTTC. Amino acids: CASRGGGADEQYF. Full variable domain (rest looked up from reference TRBV28 and TRBJ2-7): DVKVTQSSRYLVKRTGEKVFLECVQDMDHENMFWYRQDPGLGLRLIYFSYDVKMKEKGDIPEGYSVSREKKERFSLILESASTNQTSMYLCASRGGGADEQYFGPGTRLTVT.